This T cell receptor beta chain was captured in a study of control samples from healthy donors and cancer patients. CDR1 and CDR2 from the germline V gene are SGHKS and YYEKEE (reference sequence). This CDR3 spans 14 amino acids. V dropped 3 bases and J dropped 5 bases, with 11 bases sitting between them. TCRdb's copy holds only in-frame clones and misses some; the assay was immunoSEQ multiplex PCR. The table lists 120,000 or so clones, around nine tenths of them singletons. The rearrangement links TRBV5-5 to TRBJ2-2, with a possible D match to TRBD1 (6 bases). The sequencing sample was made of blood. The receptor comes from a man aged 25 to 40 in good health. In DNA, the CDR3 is TGTGCCAGCAGCTGGGGGCAAGAGACCGGGGAGCTGTTTTTT. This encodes CASSWGQETGELFF.